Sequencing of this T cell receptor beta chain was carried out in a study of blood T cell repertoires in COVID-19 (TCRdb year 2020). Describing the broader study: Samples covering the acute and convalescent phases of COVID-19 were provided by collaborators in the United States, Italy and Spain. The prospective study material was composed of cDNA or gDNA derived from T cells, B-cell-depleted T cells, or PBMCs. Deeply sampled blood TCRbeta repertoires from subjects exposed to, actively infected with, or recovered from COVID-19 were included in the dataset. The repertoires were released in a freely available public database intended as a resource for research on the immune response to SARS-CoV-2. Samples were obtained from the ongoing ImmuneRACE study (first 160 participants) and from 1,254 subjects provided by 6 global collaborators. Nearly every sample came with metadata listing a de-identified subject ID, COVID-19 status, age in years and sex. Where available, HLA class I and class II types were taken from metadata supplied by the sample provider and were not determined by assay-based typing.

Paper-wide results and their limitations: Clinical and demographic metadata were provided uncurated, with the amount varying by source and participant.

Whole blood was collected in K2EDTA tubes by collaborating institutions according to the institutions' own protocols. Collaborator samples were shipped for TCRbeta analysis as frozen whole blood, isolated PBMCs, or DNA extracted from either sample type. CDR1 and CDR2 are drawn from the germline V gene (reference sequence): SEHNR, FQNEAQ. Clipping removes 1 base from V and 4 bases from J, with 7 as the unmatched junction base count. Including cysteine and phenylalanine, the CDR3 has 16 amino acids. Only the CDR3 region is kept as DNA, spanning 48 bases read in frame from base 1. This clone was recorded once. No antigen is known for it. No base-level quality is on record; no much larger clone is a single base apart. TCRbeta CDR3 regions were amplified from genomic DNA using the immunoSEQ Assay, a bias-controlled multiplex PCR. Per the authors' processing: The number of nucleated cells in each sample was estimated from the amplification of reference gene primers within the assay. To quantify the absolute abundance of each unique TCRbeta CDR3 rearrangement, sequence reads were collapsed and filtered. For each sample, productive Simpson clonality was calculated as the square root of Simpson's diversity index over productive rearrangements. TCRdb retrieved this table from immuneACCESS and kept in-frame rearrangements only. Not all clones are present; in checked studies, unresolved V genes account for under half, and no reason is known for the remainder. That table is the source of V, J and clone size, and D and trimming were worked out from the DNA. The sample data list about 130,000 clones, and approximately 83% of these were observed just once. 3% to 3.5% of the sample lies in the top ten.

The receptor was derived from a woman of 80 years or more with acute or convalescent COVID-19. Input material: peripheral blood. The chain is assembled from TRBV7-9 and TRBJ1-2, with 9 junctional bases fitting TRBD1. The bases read TGTGCCAGCAGCTTAGAGACAGGGGGAAGGGGCTATGGCTACACCTTC. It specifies CASSLETGGRGYGYTF.